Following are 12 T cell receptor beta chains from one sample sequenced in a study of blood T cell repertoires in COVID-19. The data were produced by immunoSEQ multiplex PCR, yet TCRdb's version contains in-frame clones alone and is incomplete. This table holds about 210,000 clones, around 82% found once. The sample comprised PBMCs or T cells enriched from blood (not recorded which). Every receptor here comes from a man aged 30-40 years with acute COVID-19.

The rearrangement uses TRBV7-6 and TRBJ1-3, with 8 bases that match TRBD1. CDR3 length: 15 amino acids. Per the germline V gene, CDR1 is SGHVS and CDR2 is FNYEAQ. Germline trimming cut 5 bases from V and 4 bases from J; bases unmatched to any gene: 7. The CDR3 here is CASSPGTGGGNTIYF. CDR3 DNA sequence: TGTGCCAGCAGCCCGGGGACAGGTGGCGGAAACACCATATATTTT. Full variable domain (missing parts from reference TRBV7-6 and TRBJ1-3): GAGVSQSPRYKVTKRGQDVALRCDPISGHVSLYWYRQALGQGPEFLTYFNYEAQQDKSGLPNDRFSAERPEGSISTLTIQRTEQRDSAMYRCASSPGTGGGNTIYFGEGSWLTVV.

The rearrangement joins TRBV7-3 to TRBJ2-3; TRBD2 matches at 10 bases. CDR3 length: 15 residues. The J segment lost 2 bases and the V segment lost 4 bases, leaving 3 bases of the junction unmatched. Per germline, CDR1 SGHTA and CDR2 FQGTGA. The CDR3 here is CASSSSGGPTDTQYF. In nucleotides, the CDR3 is TGTGCCAGCAGCTCTAGCGGGGGCCCCACAGATACGCAGTATTTT.

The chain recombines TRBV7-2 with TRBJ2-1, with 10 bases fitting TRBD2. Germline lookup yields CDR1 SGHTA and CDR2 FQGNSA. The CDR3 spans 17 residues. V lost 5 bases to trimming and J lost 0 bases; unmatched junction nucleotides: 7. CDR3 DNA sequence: TGTGCCAGCAGCCAACTAGCGGGGTCCGGCTCCTACAATGAGCAGTTCTTC. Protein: CASSQLAGSGSYNEQFF.

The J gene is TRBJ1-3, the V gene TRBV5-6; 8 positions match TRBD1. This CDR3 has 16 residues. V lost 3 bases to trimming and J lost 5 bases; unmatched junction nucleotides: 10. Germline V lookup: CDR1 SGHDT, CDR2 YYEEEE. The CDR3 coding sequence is TGTGCCAGCAGCTCCGCCGGGACAGGAACTAGAAACACCATATATTTT. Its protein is CASSSAGTGTRNTIYF.

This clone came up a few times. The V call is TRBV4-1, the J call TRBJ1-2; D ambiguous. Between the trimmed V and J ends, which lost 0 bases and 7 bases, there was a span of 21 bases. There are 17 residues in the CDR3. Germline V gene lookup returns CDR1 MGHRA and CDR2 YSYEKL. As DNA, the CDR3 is TGCGCCAGCAGCCAAGATTTAACATCAAGCAGAGGGCTTGGCTACACCTTC. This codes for CASSQDLTSSRGLGYTF.

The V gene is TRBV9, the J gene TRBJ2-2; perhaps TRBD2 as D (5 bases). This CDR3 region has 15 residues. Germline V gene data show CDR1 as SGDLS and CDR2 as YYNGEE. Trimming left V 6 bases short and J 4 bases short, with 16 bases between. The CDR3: CASTSRAGFTGELFF. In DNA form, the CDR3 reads TGTGCCAGCACCTCCCGGGCGGGCTTCACCGGGGAGCTGTTTTTT.

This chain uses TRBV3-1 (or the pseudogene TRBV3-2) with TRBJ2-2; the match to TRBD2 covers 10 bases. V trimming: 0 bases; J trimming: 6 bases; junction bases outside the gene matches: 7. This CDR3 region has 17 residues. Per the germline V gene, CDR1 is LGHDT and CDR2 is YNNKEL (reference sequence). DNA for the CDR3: TGTGCCAGCAGCCAAGATTCGATAGCGGGGGGTGCCGGGGAGCTGTTTTTT. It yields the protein CASSQDSIAGGAGELFF.

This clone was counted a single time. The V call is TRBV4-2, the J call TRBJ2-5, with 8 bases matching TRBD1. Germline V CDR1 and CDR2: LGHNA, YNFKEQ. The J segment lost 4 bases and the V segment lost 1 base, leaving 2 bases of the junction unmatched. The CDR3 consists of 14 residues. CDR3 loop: CASSQGTGRETQYF. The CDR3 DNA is TGTGCCAGCAGCCAAGGGACAGGGAGAGAGACCCAGTACTTC.

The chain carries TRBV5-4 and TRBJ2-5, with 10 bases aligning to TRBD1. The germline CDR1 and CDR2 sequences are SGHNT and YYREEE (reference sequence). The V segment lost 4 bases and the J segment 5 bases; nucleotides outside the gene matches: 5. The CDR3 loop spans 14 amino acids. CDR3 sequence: CASSHGTGDETQYF. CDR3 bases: TGTGCCAGCAGCCACGGGACAGGGGACGAGACCCAGTACTTC.

The CDR3 DNA is TGTGCCAGCACCATGGACAGTTACAATGAGCAGTTCTTC. Its translation: CASTMDSYNEQFF. V gene TRBV7-6 combines with J gene TRBJ2-1; tentative D call: TRBD1 (6 bases). The CDR3 extends over 13 amino acids. With 7 bases removed from V and 4 bases from J, the gap between germline ends came to 11 bases. Germline V gives CDR1 SGHVS, CDR2 FNYEAQ.

CDR3 residues: CASSLGQARRRWNNEQFF. The CDR3 DNA reads as TGTGCCAGCAGCTTGGGACAGGCGAGACGGCGTTGGAACAATGAGCAGTTCTTC. J is TRBJ2-1 and V is TRBV5-6; D is perhaps TRBD1 (6 bases). V was pared by 0 bases and J by 5 bases, with 21 bases between. The CDR3 totals 18 residues. CDR1 and CDR2 (germline): SGHDT, YYEEEE.

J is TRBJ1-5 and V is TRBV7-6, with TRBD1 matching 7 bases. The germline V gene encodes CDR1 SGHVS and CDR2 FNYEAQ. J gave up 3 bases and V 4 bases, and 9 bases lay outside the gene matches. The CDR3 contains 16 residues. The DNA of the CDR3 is TGTGCCAGCAGCTCGTATCCGGGACAGCTCAATCAGCCCCAGCATTTT. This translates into CASSSYPGQLNQPQHF.